A selection of T cell receptor beta chains follows, all from one sample in a study of blood T cells in healthy people across ages. TCRdb reprocessed the 5' RACE reads with MiXCR, giving one entry per CDR3 protein. Among fewer than 800,000 distinct CDR3 sequences, approximately 50% were seen once, and the ten largest hold about a third. The source material was blood. These receptors originate from a woman aged 55-75 years in good health. The CDR3 runs from the conserved cysteine through the conserved F or W. D genes are given only for firm matches. Part of the rows lack a size; the others show once, few, many or a class for expanded clones.

>-|TRBJ2-2|-|TRBV10-3
CAISDLVSWDTGELFF
TGTGCCATCAGTGATTTAGTGAGTTGGGACACCGGGGAGCTGTTTTTT
>many|TRBJ2-7|-|TRBV29-1
CSVESEAGGEQYF
TGCAGCGTTGAATCCGAGGCCGGGGGCGAGCAGTACTTC
>-|TRBJ2-5|TRBD1|TRBV6-2/TRBV6-3
CTSSATGGARIQETQYF
TGTACCAGCAGCGCGACAGGGGGCGCTCGGATTCAAGAGACCCAGTACTTC
>-|TRBJ2-5|TRBD2|TRBV6-1
CASSPGVAGGLSETQYF
TGTGCCAGCAGCCCCGGGGTAGCGGGAGGGCTTTCAGAGACCCAGTACTTC
>-|TRBJ2-1|-|TRBV5-1
CASSPQAVTVYNEQFF
TGCGCCAGCAGCCCCCAGGCGGTGACAGTATACAATGAGCAGTTCTTC
>-|TRBJ1-5|-|TRBV27
CASSPTWDGIGGQHF
TGTGCCAGCAGTCCCACCTGGGACGGTATTGGGGGCCAGCATTTT
>few|TRBJ2-7|-|TRBV20-1
CSARGWGVGEQYF
TGCAGTGCCAGAGGATGGGGCGTCGGCGAGCAGTACTTC
>-|TRBJ2-3|-|TRBV12-3/TRBV12-4
CASSLESGGGGRSDTQYF
TGTGCCAGCAGTTTAGAATCCGGCGGGGGCGGGAGATCTGATACGCAGTATTTT
>-|TRBJ2-1|TRBD1|TRBV27
CASSPHRGENYNEQFF
TGTGCCAGCAGCCCACACAGGGGGGAGAACTACAATGAGCAGTTCTTC
>-|TRBJ2-7|-|TRBV7-2
CASSLDAIFYEQYF
TGTGCCAGCAGCTTAGACGCCATTTTTTACGAGCAGTACTTC
>few|TRBJ2-4|-|TRBV2
CASKPGIAKNIQYF
TGTGCCAGCAAACCGGGCATAGCCAAAAACATTCAGTACTTC
>-|TRBJ2-4|-|TRBV20-1
CSASSSGTAAGNEQYF
TGCAGTGCTAGCTCTTCCGGGACAGCGGCGGGGAATGAGCAGTACTTC
>-|TRBJ2-3|TRBD2|TRBV10-3
CAIRRSGTSPSTDTQYF
TGTGCCATCAGACGATCCGGGACTAGCCCTAGCACAGATACGCAGTATTTT
>-|TRBJ2-7|TRBD2|TRBV6-5
CASKRESSYEQYF
TGTGCCAGCAAGCGGGAGAGCTCCTACGAGCAGTACTTC
>few|TRBJ1-2|-|TRBV5-6
CASSSTMGSLYGYTF
TGTGCCAGCAGCTCCACAATGGGCAGTCTCTACGGCTACACCTTC
>few|TRBJ1-1|TRBD1|TRBV29-1
CSVEGTGKYTEAFF
TGCAGCGTTGAAGGGACAGGGAAGTACACTGAAGCTTTCTTT
>few|TRBJ2-5|TRBD2|TRBV27
CASSRGLAFGGTQYF
TGTGCCAGCAGTCGTGGACTAGCGTTCGGAGGGACCCAGTACTTC
>once|TRBJ2-1|TRBD2|TRBV2
CASSLAGGIYNEQFF
TGTGCCAGCAGTTTAGCGGGAGGAATCTACAATGAGCAGTTCTTC
>-|TRBJ2-1|TRBD2|TRBV18
CASSLLAGGSYNEQFF
TGTGCCAGCTCACTCCTAGCGGGAGGCTCCTACAATGAGCAGTTCTTC
>-|TRBJ2-1|-|TRBV3-1
CASSQDSRQQFF
TGTGCCAGCAGCCAGGACAGCAGGCAGCAGTTCTTC
>-|TRBJ2-3|-|TRBV10-2
CASSPVAAYTQYF
TGCGCCAGCAGCCCAGTGGCAGCTTATACGCAGTATTTT
>few|TRBJ1-1|-|TRBV29-1
CSVGADIGYTEAFF
TGCAGCGTTGGGGCCGATATAGGCTATACTGAAGCTTTCTTT
>-|TRBJ1-1|-|TRBV5-1
CASSSTSRGTAEAFF
TGCGCCAGCAGCTCAACAAGTAGGGGAACCGCTGAAGCTTTCTTT
>-|TRBJ2-3|-|TRBV6-2/TRBV6-3
CASSFLPRLGPDTQYF
TGTGCCAGCAGTTTCCTCCCAAGACTAGGGCCGGATACGCAGTATTTT
>-|TRBJ1-2|TRBD1|TRBV6-5
CATEDRGRGYGYTF
TGTGCCACCGAAGACAGGGGGCGAGGCTATGGCTACACCTTC
>-|TRBJ2-1|-|TRBV7-2
CASSPPTSYNEQFF
TGTGCCAGCAGCCCCCCGACCTCCTACAATGAGCAGTTCTTC
>once|TRBJ2-5|TRBD1|TRBV18
CASSPRTGTEETQYF
TGTGCCAGCTCACCTCGGACAGGGACAGAAGAGACCCAGTACTTC
>-|TRBJ1-1|-|TRBV11-2
CASSLTAASEAFF
TGTGCCAGCAGCCTGACAGCTGCCTCTGAAGCTTTCTTT
>-|TRBJ2-7|TRBD2|TRBV20-1
CSAKSGREFYEQYF
TGCAGTGCTAAAAGCGGGAGGGAATTCTACGAGCAGTACTTC
>-|TRBJ2-3|-|TRBV6-2/TRBV6-3
CASSWRGDTQYF
TGTGCCAGCAGTTGGAGAGGGGATACGCAGTATTTT
>once|TRBJ2-5|-|TRBV20-1
CSARSKQETQYF
TGCAGTGCTAGGTCGAAACAAGAGACCCAGTACTTC
>many|TRBJ1-2|TRBD1|TRBV29-1
CSVERDRVSGYTF
TGCAGCGTTGAACGGGACAGGGTTTCTGGCTACACCTTC
>few|TRBJ2-4|TRBD2|TRBV4-2
CASSQDPHTSEKNIQYF
TGTGCCAGCAGCCAAGATCCCCATACTAGCGAGAAAAACATTCAGTACTTC
>-|TRBJ2-2|TRBD2|TRBV7-2
CASSGDASGRAGELFF
TGTGCCAGCAGCGGAGATGCTAGCGGGAGGGCCGGGGAGCTGTTTTTT
>-|TRBJ2-7|TRBD1|TRBV29-1
CSVAERDRVARWVYEQYF
TGCAGCGTTGCGGAAAGGGACAGGGTGGCTAGGTGGGTCTACGAGCAGTACTTC
>-|TRBJ2-5|-|TRBV7-2
CASSLYPSINEQYF
TGTGCCAGCAGCTTATATCCATCTATCAATGAGCAGTACTTC
>-|TRBJ2-7|-|TRBV18
CASSPRQNPYEQYF
TGTGCCAGCTCACCACGACAGAATCCCTACGAGCAGTACTTC